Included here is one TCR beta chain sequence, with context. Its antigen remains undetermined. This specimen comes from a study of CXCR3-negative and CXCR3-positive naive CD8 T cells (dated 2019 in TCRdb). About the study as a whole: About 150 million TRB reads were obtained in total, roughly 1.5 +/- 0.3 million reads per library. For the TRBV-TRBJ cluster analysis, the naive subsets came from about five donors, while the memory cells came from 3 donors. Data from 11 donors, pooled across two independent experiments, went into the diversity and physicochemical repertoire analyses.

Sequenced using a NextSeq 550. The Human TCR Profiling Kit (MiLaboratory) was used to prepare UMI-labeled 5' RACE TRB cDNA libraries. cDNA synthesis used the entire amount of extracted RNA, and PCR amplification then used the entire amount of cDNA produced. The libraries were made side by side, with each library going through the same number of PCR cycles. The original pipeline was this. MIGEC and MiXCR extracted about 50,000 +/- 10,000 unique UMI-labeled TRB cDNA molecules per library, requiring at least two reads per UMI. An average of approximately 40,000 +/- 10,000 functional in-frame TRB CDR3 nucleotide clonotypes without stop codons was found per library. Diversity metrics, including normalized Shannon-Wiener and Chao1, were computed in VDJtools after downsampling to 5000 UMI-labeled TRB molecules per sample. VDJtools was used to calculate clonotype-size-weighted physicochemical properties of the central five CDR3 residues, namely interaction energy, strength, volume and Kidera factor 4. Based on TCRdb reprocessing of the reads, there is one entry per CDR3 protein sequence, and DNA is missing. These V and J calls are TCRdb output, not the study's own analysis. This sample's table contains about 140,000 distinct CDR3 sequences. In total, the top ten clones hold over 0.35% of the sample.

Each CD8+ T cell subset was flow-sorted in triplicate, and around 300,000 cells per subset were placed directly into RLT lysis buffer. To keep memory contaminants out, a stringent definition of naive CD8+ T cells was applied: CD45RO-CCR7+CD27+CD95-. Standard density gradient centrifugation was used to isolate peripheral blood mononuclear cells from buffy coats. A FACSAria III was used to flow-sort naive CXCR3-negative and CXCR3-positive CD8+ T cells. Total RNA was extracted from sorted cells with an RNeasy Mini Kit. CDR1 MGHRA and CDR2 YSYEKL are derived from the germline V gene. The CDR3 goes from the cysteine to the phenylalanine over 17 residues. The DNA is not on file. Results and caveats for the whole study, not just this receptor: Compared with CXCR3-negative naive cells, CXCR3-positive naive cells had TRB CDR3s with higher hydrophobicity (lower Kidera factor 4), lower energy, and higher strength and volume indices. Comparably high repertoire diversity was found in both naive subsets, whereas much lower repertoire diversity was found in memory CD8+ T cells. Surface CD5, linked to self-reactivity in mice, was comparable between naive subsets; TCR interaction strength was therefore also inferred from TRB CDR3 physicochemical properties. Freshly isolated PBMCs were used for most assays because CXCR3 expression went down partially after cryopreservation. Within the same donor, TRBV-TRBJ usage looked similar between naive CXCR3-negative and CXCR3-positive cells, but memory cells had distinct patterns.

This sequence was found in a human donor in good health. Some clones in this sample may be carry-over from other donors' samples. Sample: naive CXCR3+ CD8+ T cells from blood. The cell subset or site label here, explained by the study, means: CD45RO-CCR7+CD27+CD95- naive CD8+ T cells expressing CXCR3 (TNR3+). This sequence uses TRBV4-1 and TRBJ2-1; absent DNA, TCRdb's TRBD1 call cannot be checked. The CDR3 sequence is CASSQSGGGGAGNEQFF.